What follows is one TCR beta chain and its context. This table comes from immunoSEQ multiplex PCR, and its TCRdb copy is limited to in-frame clones, with some not included. Counted here are about 78,000 clones, less than 95% occurring once; the ten biggest clones make up around 0.98%. This sample is part of a study of blood T cell repertoires in COVID-19. This clonotype was obtained from a woman between 45 and 60 years old in a cohort sampled during active COVID-19. The sequenced sample was peripheral blood.

The CDR3 here is CASSSGEDTGELFF. In nucleotides, the CDR3 is TGTGCCAGCAGCTCCGGGGAGGACACCGGGGAGCTGTTTTTT. The chain is built from TRBV7-3 and TRBJ2-2, with a possible D match to TRBD2 (6 bases). The CDR3 spans 14 residues. The V end was cut by 4 bases, the J end by 3 bases, with 9 bases between. Germline values: CDR1 SGHTA, CDR2 FQGTGA.